Sequencing of this TCR beta chain was carried out in a study of identical twins. This clonotype has at least ten counts. Its specificity is unknown. A universal primer site was incorporated via template switching, and the cDNA contained unique molecular identifiers. TCRdb redid the calling of the 5' RACE reads with MiXCR, one entry per CDR3 protein. The profile shows approximately 890,000 distinct CDR3 sequences, 9% to 15% of them singletons. Whole-study results and caveats: Excess sharing by twins proved weaker in beta out-of-frame sequences. Insertions ran lower in abundant cord blood beta clonotypes, though not in memory repertoires. Within monozygotic twins, out-of-frame TCR alpha sharing was underestimated by the models.

This sample was shared with a second study, whose subject was yellow fever vaccine responses in identical twins.

The material sequenced was PBMCs. This sequence was found in a woman aged 18-30 years in good health.

The DNA of the CDR3 is TGCAGTGCCAAAGGCTATTTTCTAGGAGAGACCCAGTACTTC. Its protein product is CSAKGYFLGETQYF. This chain uses TRBV20-1 with TRBJ2-5; D not resolved. Trimming removed 6 bases at V and 4 bases at J, with 18 bases between. Germline CDR1 is DFQATT and CDR2 is SNEGSKA (reference sequence). CDR3 length: 14 residues.